The text below deals with one T cell receptor (beta chain). Its antigen is not known. This entry is derived from a study of cytomegalovirus exposure and HLA in healthy donors. It was healthy bone marrow donors who served as donors. 60 Vbeta and 13 Jbeta primers were used in PCR. Profiled with immunoSEQ multiplex PCR; TCRdb holds only in-frame clones, not every one. The top ten hold 0.2% to 0.3% of the sample, which has 150,000 to 200,000 clones, roughly 90% seen once. Study findings and constraints: Earlier analysis found most TCR beta V segments productive about 87% or about 30% of the time.

This sequence originates from a girl less than two years old in good health and CMV-seronegative. The source material was PBMCs.

As DNA, the CDR3 is TGTGCCAGCAGCCCTGGGACAGGTCGTGGAAACACCATATATTTT. Protein product: CASSPGTGRGNTIYF. V gene TRBV7-9 combines with J gene TRBJ1-3; TRBD1 aligns across 8 bases. Germline CDR1 is SEHNR and CDR2 is FQNEAQ (reference sequence). With 5 bases clipped from V and 3 bases from J, the junction kept 6 bases outside the gene matches. The length of the CDR3 is 15 residues.